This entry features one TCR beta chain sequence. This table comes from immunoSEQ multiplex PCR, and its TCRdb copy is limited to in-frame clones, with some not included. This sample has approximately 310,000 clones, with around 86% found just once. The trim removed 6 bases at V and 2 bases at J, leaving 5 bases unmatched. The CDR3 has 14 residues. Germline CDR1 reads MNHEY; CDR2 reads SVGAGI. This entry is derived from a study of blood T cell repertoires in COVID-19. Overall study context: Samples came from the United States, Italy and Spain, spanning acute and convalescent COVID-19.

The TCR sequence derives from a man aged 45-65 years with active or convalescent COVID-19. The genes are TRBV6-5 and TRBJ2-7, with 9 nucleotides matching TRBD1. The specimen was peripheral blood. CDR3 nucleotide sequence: TGTGCCAGCAGGCGGACAGGGGAGACCTACGAGCAGTACTTC. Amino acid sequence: CASRRTGETYEQYF.